The 30 T cell receptor beta chains below come from one sample, sequenced in a study of control samples from healthy donors and cancer patients. Generated by immunoSEQ multiplex PCR, the TCRdb table keeps only in-frame clones and is missing some. The sample shows 120,000 or so clones, 87% of them seen only once. The material sequenced was blood. The receptors shown here come from a young man in good health.

This clone was detected only a few times. This sequence joins TRBV6-5 and TRBJ1-5, with D tentatively TRBD1 (5 bases). The CDR3 runs 13 residues. The germline CDR1 and CDR2 sequences are MNHEY and SVGAGI. With 7 bases removed from V and 8 bases from J, the gap between germline ends came to 15 bases. In DNA, the CDR3 is TGTGCCAGCAAGGGGTCGGGGACCGAGCCCCAGCATTTT. Its protein product is CASKGSGTEPQHF.

The chain has TRBV11-3 and TRBJ2-7; D tentatively fits TRBD1 or TRBD2 (5 bases each). Germline V gives CDR1 SGHNT, CDR2 YENEEA. The germline V and J ends were trimmed by 7 bases and 0 bases, with 16 bases remaining between them. The CDR3 length is 15 residues. CDR3 residues: CASKEGDRISYEQYF. For the CDR3, the DNA is TGTGCCAGCAAAGAGGGCGACAGAATCTCCTACGAGCAGTACTTC.

This chain connects TRBV30 to TRBJ2-5, with D uncertain. Germline loops: CDR1 GTSNPN, CDR2 SVGIG (reference sequence). The CDR3 totals 10 residues. V was clipped by 3 bases and J by 1 base, with 0 bases between them. CDR3 protein: CAWSQETQYF. In DNA, the CDR3 is TGTGCCTGGAGCCAAGAGACCCAGTACTTC.

Notes on this clone: A junction boundary mismatches the germline segment, possibly from a read error. The gene calls are TRBV18 and TRBJ2-2; D may be TRBD1 (5 bases). This CDR3 comprises 17 residues. Germline CDR1 is KGHSH and CDR2 is LQKENI. In DNA, the CDR3 is TGTGCCAGCTCACCAAGGGGAATGCAGTTGAACGCCGGGGAGCTGTTTTTT. Residues: CASSPRGMQLNAGELFF.

The genes are TRBV19 and TRBJ1-4, with 9 bases lining up with TRBD1. Germline V gene sequence: CDR1 LNHDA, CDR2 SQIVND (reference sequence). The CDR3 contains 16 residues. J lost 7 bases, V lost 6 bases, and 12 bases had no gene match. This CDR3 is CASSRDRAIGGEKLFF. Written as DNA, the CDR3 is TGTGCCAGTAGCCGGGACAGGGCAATAGGCGGTGAAAAACTGTTTTTT.

This clone came up a few times. The chain carries TRBV30 and TRBJ1-1; 7 positions agree with TRBD1. The CDR3 has 12 amino acids. Germline CDR1 and CDR2: GTSNPN and SVGIG (reference sequence). Trimming removed 4 bases from V and 4 bases from J; junction bases left unmatched: 3. The CDR3 DNA reads as TGTGCCTGGACTAGGGGGCCCACTGAAGCTTTCTTT. Protein product: CAWTRGPTEAFF.

The chain has TRBV10-2 and TRBJ2-2; 11 bases align to TRBD2. The germline V gene encodes CDR1 WSHSY and CDR2 SAAADI. CDR3 length: 16 residues. The ends lost 5 bases at V and 3 bases at J; junction bases unmatched: 5. CDR3 sequence: CASSSPTSGDTGELFF. The DNA for the CDR3 is TGCGCCAGCAGTTCCCCGACTAGCGGGGACACCGGGGAGCTGTTTTTT.

This chain joins TRBV27 and TRBJ2-1, with D perhaps TRBD2 (6 bases). Trimming cost V 5 bases and J 2 bases, with 13 bases left between them. CDR1 and CDR2 (germline): MNHEY, SMNVEV (reference sequence). The CDR3 is 15 residues long. CDR3 amino acids: CASSPGLHTYNEQFF. CDR3 in DNA: TGTGCCAGCAGTCCGGGACTCCATACCTACAATGAGCAGTTCTTC.

The chain has TRBV5-1 and TRBJ2-7, with 7 bases identical to TRBD1. Germline CDR1 and CDR2: SGHRS and YFSETQ. After removal of 4 bases from V and 6 bases from J, the junction contained 16 bases not matched to a gene. The CDR3 runs 16 residues. The CDR3 DNA sequence: TGCGCCAGCAGCCACGGGATCTCCCAGGGGGTGGCCGAGCAGTACTTC. Its translation: CASSHGISQGVAEQYF.

This clone was seen a few times. The chain recombines TRBV30 with TRBJ1-1; D remains ambiguous. CDR3 length: 15 amino acids. Trimming shortened V by 2 bases and J by 4 bases, and 17 bases separated the two germline ends. Germline V lookup: CDR1 GTSNPN, CDR2 SVGIG (reference sequence). The CDR3 here is CAWSHEAGFSTEAFF. In nucleotides, the CDR3 is TGTGCCTGGAGTCACGAGGCGGGATTTAGCACTGAAGCTTTCTTT.

This chain joins TRBV29-1 and TRBJ1-1, with D unresolved. The V and J ends lost 8 bases and 2 bases respectively, with 18 bases between them. Germline lookup yields CDR1 SQVTM and CDR2 ANQGSEA. This CDR3 is built from 14 residues. The CDR3 bases are TGCAGCATCCCCTCGCGGCAAATAAACACTGAAGCTTTCTTT. It specifies CSIPSRQINTEAFF.

The V and J genes are TRBV3-1 (or the pseudogene TRBV3-2) and TRBJ1-2; 10 bases fit TRBD1. The ends lost 2 bases at V and 6 bases at J; junction bases unmatched: 6. Germline CDR1 and CDR2: LGHDT and YNNKEL (reference sequence). The CDR3 length is 15 residues. Here the CDR3 DNA reads TGTGCCAGCAGCCAACTAGGACAGGGGGTAGATGGCTACACCTTC. It specifies CASSQLGQGVDGYTF.

The rearrangement uses TRBV7-8 and TRBJ1-6, with unresolved D. The CDR3 has 14 amino acids. The germline CDR1 and CDR2 sequences are SGHVS and FQNEAQ. V shed 1 base and J shed 10 bases, with 11 bases lying between them. For the CDR3, the DNA is TGTGCCAGCAGCTTAGACCAGGCCAAGTCACCCCTCCACTTT. It is translated as CASSLDQAKSPLHF.

In its sample, this clone was seen a few times. The chain couples TRBV7-8 to TRBJ1-5, with D possibly being TRBD1 (6 bases). V was shortened by 4 bases and J by 9 bases, with 7 bases between the two germline ends. This CDR3 is 11 amino acids long. Germline CDR1 reads SGHVS; CDR2 reads FQNEAQ. The CDR3 coding sequence is TGTGCCAGCAGCTCGACAGGGCCCCAGCATTTT. It translates to CASSSTGPQHF.

The gene calls are TRBV5-1 and TRBJ1-4; 12 positions match TRBD1. Germline loops: CDR1 SGHRS, CDR2 YFSETQ. Losses at the gene ends were 2 bases for V and 2 bases for J; bases not matched to a gene: 7. The CDR3 is 18 amino acids. As DNA, the CDR3 is TGCGCCAGCAGCTTAGGAATGGGACAGGGGGCGACTAATGAAAAACTGTTTTTT. The encoded protein is CASSLGMGQGATNEKLFF.

This CDR3 reads CASMRNYGYTF. The CDR3 region has the DNA TGTGCCAGCATGAGAAACTATGGCTACACCTTC. The J gene is TRBJ1-2, the V gene TRBV25-1; D is unclear. V gave up 7 bases and J gave up 2 bases, with 5 bases separating them. This CDR3 comprises 11 residues. The germline gives CDR1 MGHDK, CDR2 SYGVNS.

The chain has TRBV5-1 and TRBJ2-7, with 8 bases identical to TRBD1. Germline values: CDR1 SGHRS, CDR2 YFSETQ. The CDR3 is made up of 14 amino acids. J gave up 3 bases and V 2 bases, and 4 bases lay outside the gene matches. In nucleotides, the CDR3 is TGCGCCAGCAGCTTCGCCGGGACAGGCTACGAGCAGTACTTC. Protein product: CASSFAGTGYEQYF.

The V call is TRBV6-4, the J call TRBJ1-1; the D gene is possibly TRBD1 (5 bases). Per the germline V gene, CDR1 is MRHNA and CDR2 is SNTAGT. This CDR3 spans 18 amino acids. V lost 0 bases and J 4 bases, leaving 21 bases between the germline ends. The DNA of the CDR3 is TGTGCCAGCAGTGACTCCCTCTCACCCCGGGGCCGACGCACTGAAGCTTTCTTT. Translation gives CASSDSLSPRGRRTEAFF.

V gene TRBV27 combines with J gene TRBJ1-2, with TRBD1 matching over 9 bases. V dropped 8 bases and J dropped 2; count of bases not matched to a gene: 12. The V gene's germline CDR1 is MNHEY and CDR2 SMNVEV (reference sequence). This CDR3 region has 16 residues. DNA of the CDR3: TGTGCCAGCTACGCCTTCGGGACAGGGAGGAACTATGGCTACACCTTC. It encodes CASYAFGTGRNYGYTF.

The gene calls are TRBV10-3 and TRBJ2-2; no definite D call. The CDR3 has 14 residues. CDR1 ENHRY and CDR2 SYGVKD come from the germline V gene. V lost 2 bases and J 5 bases, leaving 9 bases between the germline ends. CDR3 in amino acids: CAISEGLRTGELFF. DNA for the CDR3: TGTGCCATCAGTGAGGGTCTTCGAACCGGGGAGCTGTTTTTT.

The chain recombines TRBV6-6 with TRBJ2-6; TRBD1 is a possible D gene (6 bases). From germline, CDR1 is MNHNY and CDR2 SVGAGI (reference sequence). The CDR3 length is 18 residues. Trimming removed 5 bases from V and 0 bases from J, with 17 bases in between. The CDR3 spells CASSPRRQVVSGANVLTF. The DNA of the CDR3 is TGTGCCAGCAGTCCCCGCAGACAGGTGGTCTCTGGGGCCAACGTCCTGACTTTC.

The V gene is TRBV7-3, the J gene TRBJ2-6; D ambiguous. Germline assignment: CDR1 SGHTA and CDR2 FQGTGA. V was shortened by 2 bases and J by 1 base, with 6 bases between the two germline ends. The CDR3 sequence is 15 residues long. The CDR3 sequence: CASSLLASGANVLTF. The CDR3 bases are TGTGCCAGCAGCTTACTGGCTTCTGGGGCCAACGTCCTGACTTTC.

This chain joins TRBV15 and TRBJ1-2, with 7 bases aligning to TRBD1. The CDR3 spans 13 residues. CDR1 and CDR2 (germline): LNHNV, YYDKDF (reference sequence). V dropped 5 bases and J dropped 4; count of bases not matched to a gene: 4. The CDR3 DNA reads as TGTGCCACCAGCCGCGGGACAGTCTATGGCTACACCTTC. Translating it yields CATSRGTVYGYTF.

This clone was seen just once. V usage is TRBV27 and J usage is TRBJ2-7, with D possibly matching TRBD2 (5 bases). V lost 5 bases, J lost 4 bases, and 12 bases lay in between. Germline loops: CDR1 MNHEY, CDR2 SMNVEV (reference sequence). The length of the CDR3 is 13 residues. The chain's CDR3 is CASSPRGQYEQYF. In DNA form, the CDR3 reads TGTGCCAGCAGTCCCAGAGGGCAGTACGAGCAGTACTTC.

The chain is built from TRBV5-8 and TRBJ2-5; D not certain. The germline V and J ends were trimmed by 5 bases and 4 bases, with 15 bases remaining between them. Germline CDR1 and CDR2: SGHTS and YDEGEE. This CDR3 has 14 residues. The CDR3 region has the DNA TGTGCCAGCAGTCTCCAAGTAAACAGAGAGACCCAGTACTTC. Encoded protein: CASSLQVNRETQYF.

The count of this clone is one. This chain connects TRBV28 to TRBJ2-5; D is unresolved. The CDR3 is 11 residues long. Trimming cost V 6 bases and J 6 bases, with 8 bases left between them. The germline gives CDR1 MDHEN, CDR2 SYDVKM. The CDR3 loop is CASRGSKTQYF. CDR3 nucleotides: TGTGCCAGCAGGGGGTCGAAGACCCAGTACTTC.

The chain employs TRBV6-6 and TRBJ1-2; D is unclear. The CDR3 loop spans 16 amino acids. V was pared by 7 bases and J by 4 bases, with 22 bases between. Looked up from germline, CDR1 is MNHNY and CDR2 is SVGAGI (reference sequence). This CDR3 is CASTTPQDGESYGYTF. The CDR3 nucleotides read TGTGCCAGCACCACCCCCCAAGACGGAGAAAGCTATGGCTACACCTTC.

In its sample, this clone was seen a few times. This chain connects TRBV4-1 to TRBJ2-2, with D possibly being TRBD2 (5 bases). Trimming took off 0 bases at V and 4 bases at J, with 9 bases between the two ends. In germline, CDR1 is MGHRA, CDR2 YSYEKL. CDR3 length: 15 amino acids. The CDR3 nucleotides read TGCGCCAGCAGCCAAGATAGCCTAGCCACCGGGGAGCTGTTTTTT. It specifies CASSQDSLATGELFF.

In this sample, this clone turned up once. V is TRBV6-4 and J is TRBJ1-2; no clear D gene. CDR3 length: 16 amino acids. Germline V gene sequence: CDR1 MRHNA, CDR2 SNTAGT. Deletions cut 0 bases from V and 1 base from J, with 12 bases between. The CDR3 region has the DNA TGTGCCAGCAGTGACTCGAGGAGTAGGGTTAACTATGGCTACACCTTC. It specifies CASSDSRSRVNYGYTF.

This clone turned up a few times. V usage is TRBV6-5 and J usage is TRBJ1-2, with 8 bases lining up with TRBD1. The J segment lost 4 bases and the V segment lost 4 bases, leaving 2 bases of the junction unmatched. Germline V gene sequence: CDR1 MNHEY, CDR2 SVGAGI. The CDR3 runs to 13 residues. The DNA for the CDR3 is TGTGCCAGCAGTTTTACAGGGGGCTATGGCTACACCTTC. Encoded protein: CASSFTGGYGYTF.